This entry is about one T cell receptor (beta chain). The entry originates in a study of shared clonotypes between healthy human individuals. Study background: Serving as donors were two women and three men, whose ages spanned 18 to 49.

The germline V gene encodes CDR1 SGHVS and CDR2 FNYEAQ. V was cut by 0 bases and J by 6 bases, with 8 bases left in between. The length of the CDR3 is 13 residues. Sequencing was at deep level. Sequencing used immunoSEQ multiplex PCR; TCRdb keeps in-frame clones, though not all of them. The sample has about 520,000 clones, 70% to 80% seen once. Without sorting, samples used approximately 99 million PBMCs for genomic DNA. This TCR derives from a woman in her forties in good health. Some clones in this sample may be carry-over from other donors' samples. The chain combines TRBV7-6 with TRBJ1-1, with no clear D. Specimen: PBMCs. CDR3 bases: TGTGCCAGCAGCTTAGCGCTCACAGCTGAAGCTTTCTTT. Its translation is CASSLALTAEAFF.